This entry describes one T cell receptor beta chain. V lost 4 bases, J lost 6 bases, and 15 bases lay in between. The CDR3 consists of 15 residues. Germline V gene sequence: CDR1 MGHDK, CDR2 SYGVNS. The source of the sample is a study of blood T cell repertoires in COVID-19. Measured with immunoSEQ multiplex PCR; TCRdb has only the in-frame clones, and not every one. This sample carries about 54,000 clones, roughly 90% of them seen once, and the ten largest clones take under 8.5%. This clonotype was sampled from a man in his 60s with active COVID-19. Sequencing was performed on peripheral blood. The chain uses TRBV25-1 and TRBJ2-2; possible D gene TRBD1, 5 bases. The CDR3 sequence: CASSGRDFVAGELFF. CDR3 coding DNA: TGTGCCAGCAGTGGCAGGGATTTTGTGGCCGGGGAGCTGTTTTTT.